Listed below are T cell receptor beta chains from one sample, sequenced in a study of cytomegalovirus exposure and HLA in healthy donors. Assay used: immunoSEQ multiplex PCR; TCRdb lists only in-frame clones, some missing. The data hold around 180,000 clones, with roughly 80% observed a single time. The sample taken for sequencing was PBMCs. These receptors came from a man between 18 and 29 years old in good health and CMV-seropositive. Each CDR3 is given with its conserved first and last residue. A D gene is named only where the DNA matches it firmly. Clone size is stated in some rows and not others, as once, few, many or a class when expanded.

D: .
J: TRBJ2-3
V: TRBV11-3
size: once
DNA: TGTGCCAGCAGCTTGCAGGGTTTCGATACGCAGTATTTT
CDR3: CASSLQGFDTQYF

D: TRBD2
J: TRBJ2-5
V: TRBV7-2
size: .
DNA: TGTGCCAGCAGCTTAGTACGGGAGGGAAAGACCCAGTACTTC
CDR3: CASSLVREGKTQYF

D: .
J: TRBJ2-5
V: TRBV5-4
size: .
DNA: TGTGCCAGCAGCTTATGGTACAGGGGAGGAGGCGAGACCCAGTACTTC
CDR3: CASSLWYRGGGETQYF

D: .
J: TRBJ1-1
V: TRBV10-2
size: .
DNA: TGCGCCAGCAGGACGGGGTACACTGAAGCTTTCTTT
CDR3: CASRTGYTEAFF

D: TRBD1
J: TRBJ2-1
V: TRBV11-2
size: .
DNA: TGTGCCAGCAGCTCATGGACAGGGTCTCCCTCCTACAATGAGCAGTTCTTC
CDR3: CASSSWTGSPSYNEQFF

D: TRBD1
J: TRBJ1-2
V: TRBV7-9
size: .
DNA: TGTGCCAGCAGCTTAGCGCAGGGGGCGCAGGGTGGCTACACCTTC
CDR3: CASSLAQGAQGGYTF

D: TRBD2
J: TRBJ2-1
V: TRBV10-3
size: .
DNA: TGTGCCATCAGTGAGTCCGGGGGGGAGGGTGAGCAGTTCTTC
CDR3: CAISESGGEGEQFF

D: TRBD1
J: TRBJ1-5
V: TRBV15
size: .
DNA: TGTGCCACCAGCAGACCGGGACAGCAACCCAATCAGCCCCAGCATTTT
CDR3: CATSRPGQQPNQPQHF

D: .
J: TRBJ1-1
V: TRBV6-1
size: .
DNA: TGTGCCAGCAGTGAACGGGGTTGGGAAGCTTTCTTT
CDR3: CASSERGWEAFF

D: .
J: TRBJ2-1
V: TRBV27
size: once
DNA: TGTGCCAGCAGTTTAATCTCCGGGACAAACCACAATGAGCAGTTCTTC
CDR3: CASSLISGTNHNEQFF

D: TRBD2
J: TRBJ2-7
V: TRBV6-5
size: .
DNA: TGTGCCAGCAGTTACTCAACCCTAGCGGGAGGCGACGAGCAGTACTTC
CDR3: CASSYSTLAGGDEQYF

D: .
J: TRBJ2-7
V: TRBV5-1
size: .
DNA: TGCGCCAGCAGCACGGACAGAGGTTCAACCTACGAGCAGTACTTC
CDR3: CASSTDRGSTYEQYF

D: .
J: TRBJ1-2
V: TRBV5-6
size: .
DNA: TGTGCCAGCAGCTTGGTCGGGGGGGGCGTTTATGGCTACACCTTC
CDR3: CASSLVGGGVYGYTF

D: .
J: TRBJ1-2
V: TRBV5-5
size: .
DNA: TGTGCCAGCAGCTTAACAGGAGCTAACTATGGCTACACCTTC
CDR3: CASSLTGANYGYTF

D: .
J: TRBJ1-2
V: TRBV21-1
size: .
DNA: TGTGCCAGCAGCAAACTTCACAGGGGAACTAACTATGGCTACACCTTC
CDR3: CASSKLHRGTNYGYTF

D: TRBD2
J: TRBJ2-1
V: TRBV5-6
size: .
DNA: TGTGCCAGCAGCGCCCCTAGCGGGGGATACAATGAGCAGTTCTTC
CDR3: CASSAPSGGYNEQFF

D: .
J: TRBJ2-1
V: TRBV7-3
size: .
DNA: TGTGCCAGCAGCCCACCCCGCAGGGGCTTGAACAATGAGCAGTTCTTC
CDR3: CASSPPRRGLNNEQFF

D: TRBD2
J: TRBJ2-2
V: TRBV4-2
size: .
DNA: TGTGCCAGCAGCCAAGTTAGCGGGAGACCGAACACCGGGGAGCTGTTTTTT
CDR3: CASSQVSGRPNTGELFF

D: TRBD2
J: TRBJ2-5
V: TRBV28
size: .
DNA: TGTGCCAGCAGTTCCGGACTAGCGGGGGGGGAGACCCAGTACTTC
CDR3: CASSSGLAGGETQYF

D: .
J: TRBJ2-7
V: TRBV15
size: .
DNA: TGTGCCACCCTCGAGACAGGAAAACTCTCCTACGAGCAGTACTTC
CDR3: CATLETGKLSYEQYF

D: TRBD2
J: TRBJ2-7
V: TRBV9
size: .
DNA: TGTGCCAGCAGCGTAGAACCTAGCGGGACGCCGGAGCAGTACTTC
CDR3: CASSVEPSGTPEQYF

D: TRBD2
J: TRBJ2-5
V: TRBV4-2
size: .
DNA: TGTGCCAGCAGCCCGTGGGCCCGGACTAGCGGGAGGGCGGCTCAAGAGACCCAGTACTTC
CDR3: CASSPWARTSGRAAQETQYF

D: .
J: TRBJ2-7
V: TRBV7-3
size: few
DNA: TGTGCCAGCAGCCAAACCAGAGGGTACGAGCAGTACTTC
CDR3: CASSQTRGYEQYF

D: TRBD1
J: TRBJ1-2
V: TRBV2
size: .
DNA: TGTGCCAGCAGTGAGAGTGGGACAGGGGGCGATGGCTACACCTTC
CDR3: CASSESGTGGDGYTF

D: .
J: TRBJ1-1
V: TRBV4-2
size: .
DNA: TGTGCCAGCAGCCACGGGTGGCTAGACACTGAAGCTTTCTTT
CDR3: CASSHGWLDTEAFF